The 21 T cell receptor beta chains below all came from one sample that was sequenced in a study of breast tumors, draining lymph nodes, adjacent tissues. MiXCR, applied by TCRdb to the multiplex PCR reads, yields one record per CDR3 protein. The profile shows 20,000 or so distinct CDR3 sequences, under 35% of them singletons. Sequencing input: breast tumor tissue. The source of these receptors is a female donor with breast cancer. Some clones in this sample may be carry-over from other donors' samples.

This clonotype was counted at least ten times. The rearrangement uses TRBV19 and TRBJ2-5; D may correspond to TRBD1 or TRBD2 (5 bases each). This CDR3 has 15 residues. Trimming cost V 5 bases and J 10 bases, with 23 bases left between them. CDR1 and CDR2 (germline): LNHDA, SQIVND (reference sequence). CDR3 amino acids: CASSAENRDLGGQYF. DNA for the CDR3: TGTGCCAGTAGTGCAGAAAACCGGGACCTTGGAGGCCAGTACTTC.

This clonotype has a count of ten or more. The V gene is TRBV20-1, the J gene TRBJ2-1; 8 bases line up with TRBD2. The J segment lost 2 bases and the V segment lost 8 bases, leaving 11 bases of the junction unmatched. The germline V gene encodes CDR1 DFQATT and CDR2 SNEGSKA (reference sequence). The CDR3 covers 15 residues. The DNA for the CDR3 is TGCAGTCTTAGGCCCCCTAGCGGGCCCTACAATGAGCAGTTCTTC. Its translation: CSLRPPSGPYNEQFF.

This clonotype was seen a few times. The chain uses TRBV28 and TRBJ1-2; D gene unclear. V was pared by 2 bases and J by 2 bases, with 3 bases between. The germline gives CDR1 MDHEN, CDR2 SYDVKM. This CDR3 is built from 12 residues. The CDR3 DNA reads as TGTGCCAGCAGTTTAAACAACTATGGCTACACCTTC. Translation gives CASSLNNYGYTF.

This clonotype has a handful of counts. The rearrangement uses TRBV20-1 and TRBJ1-1; D perhaps matches TRBD1 (6 bases). Germline V CDR1 and CDR2: DFQATT, SNEGSKA (reference sequence). This CDR3 is built from 14 residues. V was trimmed by 3 bases and J by 3 bases, leaving 14 bases between them. The CDR3 reads CSARLAQGYTEAFF. The CDR3 DNA follows: TGCAGTGCTAGGCTAGCTCAGGGGTACACTGAAGCTTTCTTT.

This clonotype was detected only a few times. V usage is TRBV29-1 and J usage is TRBJ2-7; D call uncertain. CDR3 size: 9 residues. V was cut by 7 bases and J by 5 bases, with 6 bases left in between. The germline V gene has CDR1 SQVTM and CDR2 ANQGSEA. In nucleotides, the CDR3 is TGCAGCGGAGTTCACGAGCAGTACTTC. Its protein is CSGVHEQYF.

This clonotype was counted at least ten times. This chain links TRBV27 with TRBJ2-5, with TRBD1 identical over 11 bases. This CDR3 is 15 amino acids long. Germline lookup yields CDR1 MNHEY and CDR2 SMNVEV (reference sequence). V lost 3 bases to trimming and J lost 4 bases; unmatched junction nucleotides: 4. The CDR3 DNA reads TGTGCCAGCAGTTTTGGACAGGGGGCTGCAGAGACCCAGTACTTC. It encodes CASSFGQGAAETQYF.

CDR3 protein: CASSSGSYNEQFF. Written as DNA, the CDR3 is TGTGCCAGCAGCTCCGGGTCCTACAATGAGCAGTTCTTC. The genes are TRBV7-2 and TRBJ2-1; no firm D call. Trimming shortened V by 4 bases and J by 1 base, and 5 bases separated the two germline ends. CDR3 size: 13 residues. Germline CDR1 and CDR2: SGHTA and FQGNSA.

At least ten counts were recorded for this clonotype. One junction end does not reproduce the germline sequence, and a read error may be involved. This chain uses TRBV7-7 with TRBJ2-2; D might be TRBD1 or TRBD2, each matching 5 bases. The CDR3 is made up of 15 amino acids. Germline V gene data show CDR1 as SSHAT and CDR2 as FNYEAQ (reference sequence). The CDR3 here is CASSPGPKNTGELFF. For the CDR3, the DNA is TGTGCTAGCAGCCCGGGACCAAAGAACACCGGGGAGCTGTTTTTT.

In this sample, this clonotype turned up many times. The chain has TRBV6-1 and TRBJ2-7; 13 nucleotides match TRBD2. Germline loops: CDR1 MNHNS, CDR2 SASEGT. V lost 3 bases and J lost 4; bases outside the gene matches: 6. The CDR3 is made up of 16 amino acids. For the CDR3, the DNA is TGTGCCAGCAGTGAGGACAGGACTAGCGGGAGTTACGAGCAGTACTTC. Amino acid sequence: CASSEDRTSGSYEQYF.

This clonotype was counted many times. This CDR3 reads CASSVFYPNEQFF. The CDR3 nucleotides read TGTGCCAGCAGCGTTTTCTACCCAAATGAGCAGTTCTTC. V is TRBV9 and J is TRBJ2-1; D call uncertain. With 2 bases removed from V and 7 bases from J, the gap between germline ends came to 10 bases. The CDR3 spans 13 residues. Germline V gene lookup returns CDR1 SGDLS and CDR2 YYNGEE.

V gene TRBV20-1 combines with J gene TRBJ2-7; 8 bases line up with TRBD1. J lost 7 bases, V lost 6 bases, and 5 bases had no gene match. CDR3 length: 11 residues. In germline, CDR1 is DFQATT, CDR2 SNEGSKA (reference sequence). As DNA, the CDR3 is TGCAGTGCGCGGACAGGGCGGGAGCAGTACTTC. This translates into CSARTGREQYF.

This clonotype was found many times. This chain connects TRBV7-8 to TRBJ2-1, with 8 positions matching TRBD2. There are 16 residues in the CDR3. Germline-derived CDR1 and CDR2 are SGHVS and FQNEAQ. V gave up 4 bases and J gave up 8 bases; unmatched junction bases: 13. CDR3 bases: TGTGCCAGCAGCTACCTCGGGGTAGCGGGATCCCATGAGCAGTTCTTC. It is translated as CASSYLGVAGSHEQFF.

In its sample, this clonotype was seen many times. This chain uses TRBV6-2 or TRBV6-3 with TRBJ2-7; unclear D gene. This CDR3 is built from 17 residues. The V gene's germline CDR1 is MNHEY and CDR2 SVGEGT. Trimming took off 2 bases at V and 2 bases at J, with 19 bases between the two ends. CDR3 sequence: CASSYITLGVRTYEQYF. In DNA, the CDR3 is TGTGCCAGCAGTTACATCACACTGGGTGTTAGAACCTACGAGCAGTACTTC.

In the case of this clonotype: With a much larger clone just one base away, this may be a read error. This chain links TRBV12-3 or TRBV12-4 with TRBJ1-2; 9 bases fit TRBD1. Trimming removed 6 bases from V and 6 bases from J; junction bases left unmatched: 8. CDR3 length: 14 residues. CDR3 residues: CASRLQGADHGYTF. CDR3 coding DNA: TGTGCCAGCAGGTTACAGGGGGCCGACCATGGCTACACCTTC.

This clonotype was detected many times. The CDR3 loop is CASSLGQKETQYF. Written as DNA, the CDR3 is TGTGCCAGCAGCTTGGGCCAGAAAGAGACCCAGTACTTC. V is TRBV5-6 and J is TRBJ2-5; no clear D gene. Germline V gives CDR1 SGHDT, CDR2 YYEEEE. CDR3 length: 13 amino acids. V lost 0 bases to trimming and J lost 3 bases, with 6 bases between them.

This clonotype showed up many times. The V call is TRBV6-6, the J call TRBJ2-1; D is unresolved. The CDR3 is 13 residues long. V was cut by 0 bases and J by 10 bases, with 10 bases left in between. Germline loops: CDR1 MNHNY, CDR2 SVGAGI (reference sequence). CDR3 residues: CASSYSWEGEQFF. CDR3 in DNA: TGTGCCAGCAGTTACTCGTGGGAAGGCGAGCAGTTCTTC.

This clonotype was seen at least ten times. The rearrangement joins TRBV10-3 to TRBJ2-7; either TRBD1 or TRBD2 may fit D (5 bases each). Germline V gene data show CDR1 as ENHRY and CDR2 as SYGVKD. V was cut by 1 base and J by 1 base, with 11 bases left in between. The CDR3 spans 15 residues. CDR3 sequence: CAISEFGGISYEQYF. The CDR3 nucleotides are TGTGCCATCAGTGAGTTTGGGGGTATATCCTACGAGCAGTACTTC.

This clonotype was seen ten or more times. The rearrangement links TRBV20-1 to TRBJ2-1, with 10 bases aligning to TRBD2. Per germline, CDR1 DFQATT and CDR2 SNEGSKA (reference sequence). The CDR3 runs to 17 residues. J lost 3 bases, V lost 5 bases, and 13 bases had no gene match. The chain's CDR3 is CSAPDFQREGSYNEQFF. CDR3 coding DNA: TGCAGTGCTCCTGACTTTCAGCGGGAGGGGAGCTACAATGAGCAGTTCTTC.

The sample holds many counts of this clonotype. The chain recombines TRBV5-1 with TRBJ2-1; 9 nucleotides match TRBD1. The junction had 9 bases not matched to a gene; V was cut back by 4 bases and J by 1 base. CDR3 size: 17 residues. CDR1 and CDR2 from the germline V gene are SGHRS and YFSETQ. Here the CDR3 DNA reads TGCGCCAGCAGCCGTCTGTCCGGGACAGGGTCCTACAATGAGCAGTTCTTC. Amino acid sequence: CASSRLSGTGSYNEQFF. The whole variable domain, filled in from reference TRBV5-1 and TRBJ2-1, reads KAGVTQTPRYLIKTRGQQVTLSCSPISGHRSVSWYQQTPGQGLQFLFEYFSETQRNKGNFPGRFSGRQFSNSRSEMNVSTLELGDSALYLCASSRLSGTGSYNEQFFGPGTRLTVL.

This clonotype was counted ten times or more. CDR3 region: CASSFGGGSMDEQFF. CDR3 coding DNA: TGTGCCAGCAGCTTCGGGGGGGGGTCGATGGATGAGCAGTTCTTC. The J gene is TRBJ2-1, the V gene TRBV7-3, with 8 bases aligning to TRBD2. Trimming took 3 bases from V and 8 from J; bases not matched to a gene: 9. This CDR3 is 15 amino acids long. CDR1 is SGHTA and CDR2 is FQGTGA in the germline V gene.

This clonotype rates as medium-sized. The rearrangement joins TRBV6-6 to TRBJ2-7; 7 bases agree with TRBD2. The junction had 5 bases not matched to a gene; V was cut back by 10 bases and J by 2 bases. Germline V gives CDR1 MNHNY, CDR2 SVGAGI (reference sequence). The CDR3 totals 12 residues. CDR3 loop: CATGGGAYEQYF. CDR3 sequence (DNA): TGTGCCACCGGTGGGGGGGCCTACGAGCAGTACTTC.